The next 21 T cell receptor beta chains were all read from a single sample in a study of post-analysis software for immune sequencing data. No antigen has been identified for these receptors. Study-wide results and limits: Roughly five TRBV segments, including TRBV5-6, TRBV5-1 and TRBV20-1, were more frequent in patients than controls.

Unique molecular identifiers were built into the TCR beta cDNA libraries. Each CDR3 protein is one row after TCRdb ran MiXCR on the PCR reads. The data show roughly 650,000 distinct CDR3 sequences, approximately 59% seen once. The sequenced material came from blood. The source of these receptors is a girl under 10 years old with multiple sclerosis.

The V call is TRBV5-1, the J call TRBJ2-7, with 9 nucleotides matching TRBD1. Germline CDR1 is SGHRS and CDR2 is YFSETQ. This CDR3 spans 16 amino acids. V lost 0 bases, J lost 2 bases, and 6 bases stayed unmatched. CDR3 nucleotide sequence: TGCGCCAGCAGCTTGGGGACAGGGGCTTTGACCTACGAGCAGTACTTC. This encodes CASSLGTGALTYEQYF.

This clonotype has more than one count but fewer than ten. The rearrangement links TRBV4-3 to TRBJ2-4; 7 bases are a match to TRBD2. With V trimmed by 0 bases and J by 9 bases, 8 bases remained unmatched. The CDR3 runs 15 residues. CDR1 is LGHNA, CDR2 YSLEER, per germline. CDR3 nucleotides: TGCGCCAGCAGCCAAGAGAGATCCAGGGAGGGCATTCAGTACTTC. Translation: CASSQERSREGIQYF.

CDR3 region: CASSQEGSGLPMNYGYTF. The CDR3 region has the DNA TGTGCCAGCAGCCAAGAAGGGTCAGGTCTACCAATGAACTATGGCTACACCTTC. The rearrangement links TRBV4-2 to TRBJ1-2; D call uncertain. Germline V gene data show CDR1 as LGHNA and CDR2 as YNFKEQ. The CDR3 is 18 residues long. With 0 bases removed from V and 2 bases from J, the gap between germline ends came to 19 bases.

V gene TRBV5-1 combines with J gene TRBJ2-3; either TRBD1 or TRBD2 may fit D (6 bases each). The germline V gene encodes CDR1 SGHRS and CDR2 YFSETQ. This CDR3 has 15 residues. V was clipped by 4 bases and J by 4 bases, with 16 bases between them. This CDR3 reads CASSGGPGASDTQYF. The CDR3 DNA is TGCGCCAGCAGCGGCGGGCCGGGGGCGTCAGATACGCAGTATTTT.

This rearrangement joins TRBV5-1 to TRBJ2-3; 12 nucleotides align to TRBD2. CDR1 and CDR2 from the germline V gene are SGHRS and YFSETQ. The trim removed 2 bases at V and 4 bases at J, leaving 11 bases unmatched. The CDR3 covers 18 residues. The CDR3 DNA is TGCGCCAGCAGCTTCTCCGCCCCGGGACTAGCGGGTTCAGATACGCAGTATTTT. Its protein product is CASSFSAPGLAGSDTQYF.

This chain uses TRBV7-2 with TRBJ1-2; D is unresolved. CDR3 length: 13 residues. V was trimmed by 4 bases and J by 2 bases, leaving 8 bases between them. The germline gives CDR1 SGHTA, CDR2 FQGNSA. DNA for the CDR3: TGTGCCAGCAGCTCCCAGGTCAACTATGGCTACACCTTC. It codes for CASSSQVNYGYTF.

The rearrangement uses TRBV7-8 and TRBJ1-5; TRBD1 matches at 10 bases. The V segment lost 6 bases and the J segment 5 bases; nucleotides outside the gene matches: 7. This CDR3 is built from 15 residues. Germline assignment: CDR1 SGHVS and CDR2 FQNEAQ. CDR3 loop: CASSRSGTGDQPQHF. CDR3 bases: TGTGCCAGCAGTCGGTCAGGGACAGGGGATCAGCCCCAGCATTTT.

The chain joins TRBV6-5 to TRBJ2-7, with D possibly matching TRBD1 (6 bases). Trimming shortened V by 0 bases and J by 1 base, and 13 bases separated the two germline ends. The CDR3 is 16 residues long. CDR1 and CDR2 (germline): MNHEY, SVGAGI. CDR3 DNA: TGTGCCAGCAGTTACTCGACGGGACACCTTTCCTACGAGCAGTACTTC. Protein product: CASSYSTGHLSYEQYF.

The chain combines TRBV5-1 with TRBJ2-7; D remains ambiguous. The V end was cut by 0 bases, the J end by 4 bases, with 8 bases between. This CDR3 is built from 13 residues. From germline, CDR1 is SGHRS and CDR2 YFSETQ. DNA for the CDR3: TGCGCCAGCAGCTTGGAGGACGAGTACGAGCAGTACTTC. It yields the protein CASSLEDEYEQYF.

Of note for this clonotype: One end of the junction varies from germline; a read error may be responsible. This rearrangement joins TRBV10-2 to TRBJ2-7; 9 bases fit TRBD2. CDR1 is WSHSY, CDR2 SAAADI, per germline. The CDR3 has 15 amino acids. In DNA form, the CDR3 reads TGCGCCTGCAGTGACGGTCTAGCGGGGCAAGAGGCCCAGTACTTC. This translates into CACSDGLAGQEAQYF.

The CDR3 bases are TGTGCCAGCAGCCCCCCCCGGGACTCCGTCCGAGGCTACACCTTC. Residues: CASSPPRDSVRGYTF. The gene calls are TRBV9 and TRBJ1-2, with D possibly being TRBD1 (5 bases). CDR1 is SGDLS, CDR2 YYNGEE, per germline. Trimming removed 4 bases at V and 8 bases at J, with 21 bases between. The CDR3 covers 15 residues.

V and J are TRBV29-1 and TRBJ2-7; D possibly corresponds to TRBD1 (8 bases). CDR3 length equals 15 residues. The germline V gene has CDR1 SQVTM and CDR2 ANQGSEA. V was shortened by 4 bases and J by 0 bases, with 16 bases between the two germline ends. The CDR3 DNA reads TGCAGCGTTGCGGGGGGACAGGACTCCTCCTACGAGCAGTACTTC. As protein: CSVAGGQDSSYEQYF.

The chain combines TRBV5-1 with TRBJ2-1; D is undetermined. Trimming shortened V by 6 bases and J by 8 bases, and 18 bases separated the two germline ends. The germline V gene encodes CDR1 SGHRS and CDR2 YFSETQ. The CDR3 extends over 14 amino acids. The CDR3 nucleotides read TGCGCCAGCAAGACTCCGGGTCAGAATCATGAGCAGTTCTTC. It yields the protein CASKTPGQNHEQFF.

The chain carries TRBV5-6 and TRBJ2-3; D might be TRBD1 or TRBD2, each matching 5 bases. Germline CDR1 SGHDT, CDR2 YYEEEE. V was pared by 3 bases and J by 10 bases, with 15 bases between. The CDR3 is 13 residues long. The CDR3 region has the DNA TGTGCCAGCAGCTCCCATTTCCGGGGCCCGCAGTATTTT. Amino acid sequence: CASSSHFRGPQYF.

The CDR3 region has the DNA TGCAGTGCCAGTTCCATCCCGGACCTTGAGGTTCAGTACTTC. The encoded protein is CSASSIPDLEVQYF. This sequence joins TRBV20-1 and TRBJ2-4; D gene uncertain. CDR1 is DFQATT and CDR2 is SNEGSKA in the germline V gene (reference sequence). V was cut by 6 bases and J by 11 bases, with 23 bases left in between. This CDR3 is 14 amino acids long.

This chain links TRBV10-3 with TRBJ2-3, with 7 bases identical to TRBD2. CDR1 ENHRY and CDR2 SYGVKD come from the germline V gene. Germline trimming cut 2 bases from V and 2 bases from J; bases unmatched to any gene: 4. CDR3 size: 15 residues. CDR3 region: CAISEERGVTDTQYF. CDR3 DNA: TGTGCCATCAGTGAGGAGCGGGGAGTCACAGATACGCAGTATTTT.

J is TRBJ1-5 and V is TRBV20-1; TRBD1 aligns across 7 bases. This CDR3 comprises 15 residues. Germline V CDR1 and CDR2: DFQATT, SNEGSKA (reference sequence). Trimming cost V 2 bases and J 1 base; bases outside gene matches: 5. CDR3 coding DNA: TGCAGTGCTAGACCCAGGGGGTCGAGCAATCAGCCCCAGCATTTT. Its translation: CSARPRGSSNQPQHF.

This clonotype came up a few times. The chain employs TRBV12-3 or TRBV12-4 and TRBJ2-3; possibly TRBD1 for D (6 bases). This CDR3 is built from 19 residues. V lost 5 bases and J 2 bases, leaving 26 bases between the germline ends. DNA of the CDR3: TGTGCCAGCAGTCAAGCAGGTCCAGAGTGGACAGCAAACACAGATACGCAGTATTTT. It codes for CASSQAGPEWTANTDTQYF.

This chain joins TRBV28 and TRBJ2-1, with D maybe TRBD2 (5 bases). CDR1 MDHEN and CDR2 SYDVKM come from the germline V gene. The V end was cut by 2 bases, the J end by 1 base, with 12 bases between. This CDR3 comprises 16 residues. CDR3 DNA: TGTGCCAGCAGTTTAATGCCGACGGGATCCTACAATGAGCAGTTCTTC. Protein product: CASSLMPTGSYNEQFF.

The table lists this clonotype with a count of one. The chain combines TRBV28 with TRBJ1-2, with 7 bases that match TRBD1. In germline, CDR1 is MDHEN, CDR2 SYDVKM. J lost 8 bases, V lost 6 bases, and 12 bases had no gene match. The CDR3 length is 14 residues. The CDR3 protein is CASRLTGDSRGYTF. In DNA, the CDR3 is TGTGCCAGCAGGTTAACAGGGGATTCAAGGGGCTACACCTTC.

This chain uses TRBV20-1 with TRBJ2-5; 7 bases line up with TRBD2. The V and J ends lost 4 bases and 5 bases, in that order; junction bases with no gene match: 7. Germline assignment: CDR1 DFQATT and CDR2 SNEGSKA (reference sequence). There are 13 residues in the CDR3. CDR3 sequence: CSAIGAGRETQYF. In nucleotides, the CDR3 is TGCAGTGCTATCGGAGCGGGGAGGGAGACCCAGTACTTC.